Presented here are 15 T cell receptor beta chains from one specimen sequenced in a study of beta chain features in type 1 diabetes. Investigators reverse transcribed all isolated RNA, so they sequenced expressed TCRB transcripts. Sequencing was performed with immunoSEQ multiplex PCR; in TCRdb, only in-frame clones are kept and a portion is missing. Of 150,000 to 170,000 clones in the sample, approximately 8.1% were seen once. The sequenced sample consisted of central memory CD4+ T cells from blood. Receptor source: a man aged 18-30 years in good health.

This clone was counted only a few times. The chain is built from TRBV11-2 and TRBJ2-5, with D uncertain. This CDR3 contains 13 residues. V was trimmed by 0 bases and J by 4 bases, leaving 6 bases between them. Germline V gives CDR1 SGHAT, CDR2 FQNNGV. The CDR3 reads CASSLDTVETQYF. In DNA, the CDR3 is TGTGCCAGCAGCTTAGATACTGTAGAGACCCAGTACTTC.

This clone has ten or more counts. CDR3 in DNA: TGCAGCGTTGGTAAAGAGACCCAGTACTTC. It yields the protein CSVGKETQYF. This sequence joins TRBV29-1 and TRBJ2-5; D gene uncertain. Per germline, CDR1 SQVTM and CDR2 ANQGSEA. The CDR3 spans 10 residues. V lost 4 bases to trimming and J lost 3 bases, with 3 bases between them.

This clone turned up a few times. The chain joins TRBV10-3 to TRBJ1-6; tentative D call: TRBD1 (6 bases). Deletions cut 0 bases from V and 8 bases from J, with 11 bases between. CDR1 and CDR2 (germline): ENHRY, SYGVKD. This CDR3 contains 15 residues. CDR3 region: CAISESPGADSPLHF. CDR3 in DNA: TGTGCCATCAGTGAGTCCCCAGGGGCCGATTCACCCCTCCACTTT.

This clone came up many times. V and J are TRBV5-4 and TRBJ1-2; TRBD1 agrees at 9 bases. Germline loops: CDR1 SGHNT, CDR2 YYREEE (reference sequence). The V and J ends lost 4 bases and 5 bases, in that order; junction bases with no gene match: 9. CDR3 length: 15 residues. The CDR3 nucleotides read TGTGCCAGCAGCACAGGACAGGGGACCCTTTATGGCTACACCTTC. Its protein is CASSTGQGTLYGYTF.

This sequence joins TRBV18 and TRBJ1-1; 9 bases line up with TRBD1. After removal of 6 bases from V and 1 base from J, the junction contained 9 bases not matched to a gene. CDR3 length equals 16 residues. Germline CDR1 and CDR2: KGHSH and LQKENI. The CDR3 region has the DNA TGTGCCAGCTCTCGGACCGGGACAGGGTCGAACACTGAAGCTTTCTTT. Its translation is CASSRTGTGSNTEAFF.

This clone came up many times. This chain joins TRBV11-2 and TRBJ2-1, with 10 bases that match TRBD2. V lost 5 bases to trimming and J lost 7 bases; unmatched junction nucleotides: 11. The CDR3 loop spans 16 amino acids. Looked up from germline, CDR1 is SGHAT and CDR2 is FQNNGV. The CDR3 loop is CASSPVAGGLGNEQFF. DNA of the CDR3: TGTGCCAGCAGCCCGGTAGCGGGAGGCCTGGGGAATGAGCAGTTCTTC.

V is TRBV7-3 and J is TRBJ2-3, with a tentative D call TRBD2 (5 bases). CDR1 is SGHTA, CDR2 FQGTGA, per germline. This CDR3 spans 15 amino acids. V was pared by 6 bases and J by 0 bases, with 13 bases between. The CDR3 DNA reads TGTGCCAGCAGTTATGGCGGGCCGAGCACAGATACGCAGTATTTT. Its protein product is CASSYGGPSTDTQYF.

This clone was counted a few times. V and J are TRBV4-2 and TRBJ2-7; 7 bases fit TRBD1. Germline V gives CDR1 LGHNA, CDR2 YNFKEQ. CDR3 length equals 14 residues. Germline trimming cut 4 bases from V and 2 bases from J; bases unmatched to any gene: 5. The CDR3 region has the DNA TGTGCCAGCAGCCGGGACAGAGGACCCTACGAGCAGTACTTC. This encodes CASSRDRGPYEQYF.

Ten or more counts support this clone. V usage is TRBV7-9 and J usage is TRBJ1-2; a possible D gene is TRBD1 (5 bases). Germline-derived CDR1 and CDR2 are SEHNR and FQNEAQ (reference sequence). The CDR3 totals 13 residues. Trimming left V 1 base short and J 2 bases short, with 5 bases between. CDR3 bases: TGTGCCAGCAGCTTAGGACAGAACTATGGCTACACCTTC. Amino acids: CASSLGQNYGYTF.

This clone was counted between two and nine times. V gene TRBV9 combines with J gene TRBJ2-4, with D perhaps matching TRBD1 (6 bases). Germline CDR1 reads SGDLS; CDR2 reads YYNGEE. This CDR3 is 14 amino acids long. The ends were cut back, 0 bases at V and 9 bases at J, with 13 bases in the middle. CDR3 residues: CASSVDTGQRIQYF. CDR3 in DNA: TGTGCCAGCAGCGTAGACACAGGGCAGCGCATTCAGTACTTC.

The V gene is TRBV27, the J gene TRBJ2-5; 14 nucleotides agree with TRBD2. V lost 6 bases, J lost 4 bases, and 1 base stayed unmatched. CDR3 length: 14 amino acids. Germline assignment: CDR1 MNHEY and CDR2 SMNVEV (reference sequence). The CDR3 sequence is CASRGLAGVETQYF. DNA of the CDR3: TGTGCCAGCAGGGGACTAGCGGGAGTAGAGACCCAGTACTTC.

In its sample, this clone was seen many times. This chain uses TRBV29-1 with TRBJ2-6, with TRBD1 matching over 8 bases. V gave up 4 bases and J gave up 3 bases; unmatched junction bases: 8. The CDR3 sequence is 16 residues long. The germline V gene encodes CDR1 SQVTM and CDR2 ANQGSEA. The CDR3 protein is CSVGTGSLNGANVLTF. CDR3 sequence (DNA): TGCAGCGTTGGGACAGGGAGCTTAAATGGGGCCAACGTCCTGACTTTC.

This clone was recorded at least ten times. The V gene is TRBV18, the J gene TRBJ2-3; D call uncertain. V shed 2 bases and J shed 4 bases, with 4 bases lying between them. Germline V gene sequence: CDR1 KGHSH, CDR2 LQKENI. The CDR3 sequence is 12 residues long. The CDR3 region is CASSPSADTQYF. The CDR3 nucleotides are TGTGCCAGCTCACCATCGGCAGATACGCAGTATTTT.

V is TRBV11-2 and J is TRBJ2-1, with 8 bases lining up with TRBD1. Germline V gene lookup returns CDR1 SGHAT and CDR2 FQNNGV. Trimming removed 5 bases from V and 0 bases from J; junction bases left unmatched: 6. The CDR3 is 16 amino acids. The CDR3 is CASSPRTGGSYNEQFF. For the CDR3, the DNA is TGTGCCAGCAGCCCAAGAACAGGGGGCTCCTACAATGAGCAGTTCTTC.

The gene calls are TRBV6-5 and TRBJ2-5; a possible D gene is TRBD1 (6 bases). CDR1 and CDR2 from the germline V gene are MNHEY and SVGAGI. Trimming removed 5 bases at V and 1 base at J, with 11 bases between. The CDR3 has 14 residues. CDR3 loop: CASSRTEFQETQYF. In nucleotides, the CDR3 is TGTGCCAGCAGTCGGACAGAATTCCAAGAGACCCAGTACTTC.